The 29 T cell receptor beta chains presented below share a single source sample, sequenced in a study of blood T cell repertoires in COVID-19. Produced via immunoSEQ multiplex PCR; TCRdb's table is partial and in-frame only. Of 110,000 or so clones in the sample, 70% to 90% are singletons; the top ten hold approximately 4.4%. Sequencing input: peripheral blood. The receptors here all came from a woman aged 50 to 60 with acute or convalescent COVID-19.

The CDR3 sequence: CASSFRDWHYEQYF. The CDR3 DNA is TGTGCCAGCAGCTTCCGGGACTGGCACTACGAGCAGTACTTC. This chain connects TRBV7-2 to TRBJ2-7; D is perhaps TRBD2 (6 bases). Trimming left V 3 bases short and J 3 bases short, with 12 bases between. This CDR3 region has 14 residues. CDR1 is SGHTA, CDR2 FQGNSA, per germline.

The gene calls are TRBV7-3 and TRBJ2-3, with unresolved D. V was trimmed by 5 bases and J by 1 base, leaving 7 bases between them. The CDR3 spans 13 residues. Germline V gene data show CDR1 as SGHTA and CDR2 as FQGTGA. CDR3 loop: CASSASGTDTQYF. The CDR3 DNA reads TGTGCCAGCAGCGCCTCAGGCACAGATACGCAGTATTTT.

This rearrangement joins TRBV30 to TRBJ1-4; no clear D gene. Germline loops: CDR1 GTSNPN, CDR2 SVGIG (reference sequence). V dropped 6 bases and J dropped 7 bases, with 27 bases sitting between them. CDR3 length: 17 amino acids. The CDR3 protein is CACRATREYLRSEKLFF. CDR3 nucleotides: TGTGCCTGTCGCGCAACCCGGGAATACCTTCGGAGTGAAAAACTGTTTTTT.

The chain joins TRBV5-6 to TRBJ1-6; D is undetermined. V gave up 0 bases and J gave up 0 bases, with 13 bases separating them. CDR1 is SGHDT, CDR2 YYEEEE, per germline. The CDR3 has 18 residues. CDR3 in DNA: TGTGCCAGCAGCTTGGCCGGTTTCGGTAGCTCCTATAATTCACCCCTCCACTTT. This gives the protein CASSLAGFGSSYNSPLHF.

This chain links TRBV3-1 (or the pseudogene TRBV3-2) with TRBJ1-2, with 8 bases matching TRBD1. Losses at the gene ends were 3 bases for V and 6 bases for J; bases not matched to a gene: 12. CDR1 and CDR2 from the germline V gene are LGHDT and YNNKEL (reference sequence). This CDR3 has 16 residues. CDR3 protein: CASSQAAGGANHGYTF. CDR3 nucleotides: TGTGCCAGCAGCCAGGCCGCAGGGGGCGCAAATCATGGCTACACCTTC.

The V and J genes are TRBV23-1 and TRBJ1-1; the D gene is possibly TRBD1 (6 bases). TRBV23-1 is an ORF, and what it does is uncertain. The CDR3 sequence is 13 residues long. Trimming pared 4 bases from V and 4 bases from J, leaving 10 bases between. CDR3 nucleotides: TGCGCCAGCAGTCCCAGGGGCCGCACTGAAGCTTTCTTT. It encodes CASSPRGRTEAFF.

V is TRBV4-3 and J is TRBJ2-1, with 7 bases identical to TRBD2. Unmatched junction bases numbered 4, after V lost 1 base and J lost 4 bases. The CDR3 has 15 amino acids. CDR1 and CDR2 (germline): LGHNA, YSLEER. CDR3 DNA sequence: TGCGCCAGCAGCCAAGGAAGCGGGGAGTACAATGAGCAGTTCTTC. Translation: CASSQGSGEYNEQFF.

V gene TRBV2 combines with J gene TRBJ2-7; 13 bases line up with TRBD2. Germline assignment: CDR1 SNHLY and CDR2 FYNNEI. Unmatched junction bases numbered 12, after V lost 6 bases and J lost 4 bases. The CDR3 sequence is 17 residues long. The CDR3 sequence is CASRGLLTSGGLYEQYF. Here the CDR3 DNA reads TGTGCCAGCAGGGGCCTGTTGACTAGCGGGGGGCTTTACGAGCAGTACTTC.

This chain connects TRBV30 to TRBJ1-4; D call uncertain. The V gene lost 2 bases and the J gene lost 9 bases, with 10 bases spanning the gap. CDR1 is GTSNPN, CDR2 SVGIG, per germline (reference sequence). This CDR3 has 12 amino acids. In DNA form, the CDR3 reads TGTGCCTGGAGTAAAGGCGGCAAAAAACTGTTTTTT. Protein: CAWSKGGKKLFF.

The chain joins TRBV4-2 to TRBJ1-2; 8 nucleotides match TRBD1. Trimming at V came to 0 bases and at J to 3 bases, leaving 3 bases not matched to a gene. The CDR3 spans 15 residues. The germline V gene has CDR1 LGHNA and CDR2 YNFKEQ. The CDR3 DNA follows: TGTGCCAGCAGCCAAGATCAGGGGGCGGACTATGGCTACACCTTC. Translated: CASSQDQGADYGYTF.

The CDR3 reads CASSPGQGRGEQYF. The CDR3 bases are TGCGCCAGCAGCCCGGGACAGGGACGAGGAGAGCAGTACTTC. The chain combines TRBV4-3 with TRBJ2-7, with 9 bases identical to TRBD1. Germline values: CDR1 LGHNA, CDR2 YSLEER. This CDR3 comprises 14 residues. V gave up 4 bases and J gave up 7 bases; unmatched junction bases: 8.

CDR3 residues: CASGTRGGFGDTQYF. The CDR3 nucleotides read TGTGCTAGTGGCACTCGAGGGGGTTTCGGAGATACGCAGTATTTT. This sequence joins TRBV12-5 and TRBJ2-3; tentative D call: TRBD1 (6 bases). CDR3 size: 15 residues. V was clipped by 6 bases and J by 5 bases, with 18 bases between them. The germline V gene has CDR1 LGHNT and CDR2 FRNRAP.

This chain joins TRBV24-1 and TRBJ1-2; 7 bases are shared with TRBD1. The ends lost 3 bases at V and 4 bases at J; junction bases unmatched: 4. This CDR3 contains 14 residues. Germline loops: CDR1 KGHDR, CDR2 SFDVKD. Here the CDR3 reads CATSDTTGSYGYTF. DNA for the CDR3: TGTGCCACCAGTGATACGACAGGGAGCTATGGCTACACCTTC.

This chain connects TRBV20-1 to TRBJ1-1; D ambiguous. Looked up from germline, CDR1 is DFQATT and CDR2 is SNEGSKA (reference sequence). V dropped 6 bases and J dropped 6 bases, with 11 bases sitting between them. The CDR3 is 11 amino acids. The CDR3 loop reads CSALNYPEAFF. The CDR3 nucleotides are TGCAGTGCCCTAAATTACCCTGAAGCTTTCTTT.

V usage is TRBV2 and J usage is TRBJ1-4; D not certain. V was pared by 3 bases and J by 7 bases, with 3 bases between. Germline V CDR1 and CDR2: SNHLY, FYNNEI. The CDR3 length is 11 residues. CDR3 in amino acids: CASSESEKLFF. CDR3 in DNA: TGTGCCAGCAGTGAGAGTGAAAAACTGTTTTTT.

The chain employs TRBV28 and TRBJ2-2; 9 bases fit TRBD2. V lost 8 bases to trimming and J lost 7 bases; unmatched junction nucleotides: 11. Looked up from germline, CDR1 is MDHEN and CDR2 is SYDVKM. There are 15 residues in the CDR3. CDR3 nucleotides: TGTGCCAGCCAGGGGGGGCTAGCGGGAAACGGGGAGCTGTTTTTT. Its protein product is CASQGGLAGNGELFF. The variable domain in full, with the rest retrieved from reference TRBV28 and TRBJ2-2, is DVKVTQSSRYLVKRTGEKVFLECVQDMDHENMFWYRQDPGLGLRLIYFSYDVKMKEKGDIPEGYSVSREKKERFSLILESASTNQTSMYLCASQGGLAGNGELFFGEGSRLTVL.

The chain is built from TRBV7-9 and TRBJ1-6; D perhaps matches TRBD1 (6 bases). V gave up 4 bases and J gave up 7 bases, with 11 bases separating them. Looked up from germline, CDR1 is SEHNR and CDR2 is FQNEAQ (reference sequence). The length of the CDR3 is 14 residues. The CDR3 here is CASSWARGNSPLHF. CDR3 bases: TGTGCCAGCAGCTGGGCGAGGGGGAATTCACCCCTCCACTTT.

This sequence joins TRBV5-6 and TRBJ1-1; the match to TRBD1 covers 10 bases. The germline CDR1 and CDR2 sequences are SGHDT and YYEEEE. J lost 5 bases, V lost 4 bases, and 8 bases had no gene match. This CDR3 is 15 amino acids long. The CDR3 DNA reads TGTGCCAGCAGCCCCGGTGGGGACAGGGGAACTGAAGCTTTCTTT. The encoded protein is CASSPGGDRGTEAFF.

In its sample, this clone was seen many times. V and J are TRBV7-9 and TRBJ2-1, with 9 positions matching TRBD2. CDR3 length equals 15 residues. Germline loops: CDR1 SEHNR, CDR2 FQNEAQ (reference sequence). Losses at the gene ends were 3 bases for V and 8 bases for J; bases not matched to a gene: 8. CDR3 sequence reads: CASSLVAGGLYEQFF. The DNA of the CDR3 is TGTGCCAGCAGCTTGGTGGCGGGGGGGCTCTATGAGCAGTTCTTC.

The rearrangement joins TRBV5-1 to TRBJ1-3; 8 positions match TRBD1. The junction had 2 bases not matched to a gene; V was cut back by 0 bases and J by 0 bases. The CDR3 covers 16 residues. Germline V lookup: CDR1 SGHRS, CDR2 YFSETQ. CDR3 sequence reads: CASSLVGTGSGNTIYF. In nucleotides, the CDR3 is TGCGCCAGCAGCTTGGTTGGGACAGGCTCTGGAAACACCATATATTTT.

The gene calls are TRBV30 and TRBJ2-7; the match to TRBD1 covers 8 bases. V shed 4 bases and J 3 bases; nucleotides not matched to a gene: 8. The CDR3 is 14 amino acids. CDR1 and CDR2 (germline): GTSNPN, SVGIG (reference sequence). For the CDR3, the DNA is TGTGCCTGGATGGGACAGGCGAATTACTACGAGCAGTACTTC. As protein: CAWMGQANYYEQYF.

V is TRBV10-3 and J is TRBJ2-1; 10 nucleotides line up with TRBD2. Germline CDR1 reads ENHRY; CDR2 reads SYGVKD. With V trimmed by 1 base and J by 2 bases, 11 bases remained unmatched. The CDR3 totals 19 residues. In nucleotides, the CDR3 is TGTGCCATCAGTGAGTTAAACCACCCTAGCGGGGGAACCTACAATGAGCAGTTCTTC. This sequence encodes CAISELNHPSGGTYNEQFF.

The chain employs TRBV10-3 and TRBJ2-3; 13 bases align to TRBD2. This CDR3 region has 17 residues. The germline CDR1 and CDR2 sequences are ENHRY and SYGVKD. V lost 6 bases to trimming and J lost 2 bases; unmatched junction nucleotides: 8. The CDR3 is CAISTPGLAGYTDTQYF. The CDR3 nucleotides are TGTGCCATCAGCACTCCGGGACTAGCGGGATACACAGATACGCAGTATTTT.

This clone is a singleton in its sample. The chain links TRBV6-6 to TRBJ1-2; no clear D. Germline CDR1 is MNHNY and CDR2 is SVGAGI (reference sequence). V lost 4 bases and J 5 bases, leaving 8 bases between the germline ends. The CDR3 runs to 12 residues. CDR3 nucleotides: TGTGCCAGCAGTTCCACCGGGTATGGCTACACCTTC. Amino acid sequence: CASSSTGYGYTF.

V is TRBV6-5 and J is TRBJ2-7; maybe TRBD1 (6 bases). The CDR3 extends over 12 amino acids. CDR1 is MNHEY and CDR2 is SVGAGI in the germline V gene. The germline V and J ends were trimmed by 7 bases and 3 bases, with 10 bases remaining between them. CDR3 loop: CASKRQDYEQYF. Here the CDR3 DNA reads TGTGCCAGCAAGCGACAGGACTACGAGCAGTACTTC.

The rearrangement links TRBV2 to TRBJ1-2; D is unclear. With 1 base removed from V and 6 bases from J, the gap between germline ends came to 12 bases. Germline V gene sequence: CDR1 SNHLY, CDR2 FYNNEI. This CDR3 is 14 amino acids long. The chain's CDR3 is CASSEEGFGNGYTF. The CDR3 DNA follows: TGTGCCAGCAGTGAAGAAGGGTTCGGGAATGGCTACACCTTC.

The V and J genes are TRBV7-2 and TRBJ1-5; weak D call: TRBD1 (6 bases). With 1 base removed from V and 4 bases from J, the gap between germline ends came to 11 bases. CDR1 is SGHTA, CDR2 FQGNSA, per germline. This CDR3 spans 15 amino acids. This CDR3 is CASSLVGRGNQPQHF. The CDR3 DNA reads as TGTGCCAGCAGCTTAGTGGGCAGGGGAAATCAGCCCCAGCATTTT.

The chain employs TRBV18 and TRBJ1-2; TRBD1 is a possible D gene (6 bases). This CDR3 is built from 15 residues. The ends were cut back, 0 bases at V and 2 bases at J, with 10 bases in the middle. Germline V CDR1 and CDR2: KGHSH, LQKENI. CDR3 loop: CASSPPGTQNYGYTF. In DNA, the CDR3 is TGTGCCAGCTCACCACCGGGGACACAGAACTATGGCTACACCTTC.

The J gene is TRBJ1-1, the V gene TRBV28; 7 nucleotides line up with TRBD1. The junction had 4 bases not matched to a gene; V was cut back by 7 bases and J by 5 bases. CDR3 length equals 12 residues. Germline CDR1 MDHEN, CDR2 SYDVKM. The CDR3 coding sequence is TGTGCCAGCAACAGGGGCGGTACTGAAGCTTTCTTT. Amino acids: CASNRGGTEAFF.